A single sample is the source of the 22 T cell receptor beta chains below, sequenced in a study of control samples from healthy donors and cancer patients. Assay used: immunoSEQ multiplex PCR; TCRdb lists only in-frame clones, some missing. The sample shows more than 150,000 clones, 93% of them seen only once. Sequenced material: blood. The origin of the receptors is a man in his fifties in good health.

The chain is built from TRBV9 and TRBJ1-1; D is possibly TRBD1 (6 bases). Deletions cut 0 bases from V and 3 bases from J, with 12 bases between. The CDR3 has 15 residues. The V gene's germline CDR1 is SGDLS and CDR2 YYNGEE. CDR3 amino acids: CASSVGGGGDTEAFF. The DNA of the CDR3 is TGTGCCAGCAGCGTAGGAGGAGGGGGGGACACTGAAGCTTTCTTT.

This chain joins TRBV23-1 and TRBJ2-2; D remains unclear. TRBV23-1 is an ORF, and what it does is uncertain. The CDR3 covers 12 residues. The germline V and J ends were trimmed by 6 bases and 6 bases, with 8 bases remaining between them. The CDR3 coding sequence is TGCGCCAGCAGCCGTCGAGCCGGGGAGCTGTTTTTT. Translating gives CASSRRAGELFF.

The V and J genes are TRBV10-3 and TRBJ2-7; either TRBD1 or TRBD2 may supply D (5 bases each). CDR3 length equals 14 residues. V was pared by 4 bases and J by 3 bases, with 13 bases between. Germline loops: CDR1 ENHRY, CDR2 SYGVKD. CDR3 coding DNA: TGTGCCATCAGTGGGGGGAAAATCGGCTACGAGCAGTACTTC. This translates into CAISGGKIGYEQYF.

This rearrangement joins TRBV14 to TRBJ2-3, with D maybe TRBD1 (6 bases). The V gene's germline CDR1 is SGHDN and CDR2 FVKESK. V lost 3 bases and J 10 bases, leaving 14 bases between the germline ends. This CDR3 spans 13 amino acids. CDR3 sequence: CASSHNHRAPQYF. In nucleotides, the CDR3 is TGTGCCAGCAGCCACAACCACAGGGCCCCGCAGTATTTT. Combining the CDR3 with reference TRBV14 and TRBJ2-3 gives the whole variable domain EAGVTQFPSHSVIEKGQTVTLRCDPISGHDNLYWYRRVMGKEIKFLLHFVKESKQDESGMPNNRFLAERTGGTYSTLKVQPAELEDSGVYFCASSHNHRAPQYFGPGTRLTVL.

This clone was found a few times. This chain links TRBV3-1 (or the pseudogene TRBV3-2) with TRBJ1-3; D not resolved. CDR3 length: 15 amino acids. Germline V lookup: CDR1 LGHDT, CDR2 YNNKEL (reference sequence). Between the trimmed V and J ends, which lost 3 bases and 4 bases, there was a span of 13 bases. CDR3 DNA sequence: TGTGCCAGCAGCCACGGAAGTAGTACAGGAAACACCATATATTTT. It translates to CASSHGSSTGNTIYF.

This clone was recorded once. The V gene is TRBV18, the J gene TRBJ2-1; 7 nucleotides align to TRBD2. Germline-derived CDR1 and CDR2 are KGHSH and LQKENI. J gave up 6 bases and V 3 bases, and 8 bases lay outside the gene matches. The CDR3 sequence is 15 residues long. CDR3 sequence reads: CASSPTGTIGNEQFF. As DNA, the CDR3 is TGTGCCAGCTCACCCACCGGGACTATAGGCAATGAGCAGTTCTTC.

This chain links TRBV6-1 with TRBJ1-3, with D possibly being TRBD1 (6 bases). The CDR3 has 16 residues. V was pared by 3 bases and J by 2 bases, with 14 bases between. In germline, CDR1 is MNHNS, CDR2 SASEGT. DNA for the CDR3: TGTGCCAGCAGTGAGGGAAAAGCAGGGGCTGGAAACACCATATATTTT. It encodes CASSEGKAGAGNTIYF.

V and J are TRBV19 and TRBJ2-3, with D perhaps matching TRBD1 (5 bases). Germline V gives CDR1 LNHDA, CDR2 SQIVND (reference sequence). V lost 7 bases to trimming and J lost 6 bases, with 20 bases between them. The CDR3 extends over 15 amino acids. CDR3 sequence: CASTLRGREGDTQYF. The DNA for the CDR3 is TGTGCCAGTACCCTACGTGGCAGGGAAGGGGATACGCAGTATTTT. Full variable domain (outside the CDR3, taken from reference TRBV19 and TRBJ2-3): DGGITQSPKYLFRKEGQNVTLSCEQNLNHDAMYWYRQDPGQGLRLIYYSQIVNDFQKGDIAEGYSVSREKKESFPLTVTSAQKNPTAFYLCASTLRGREGDTQYFGPGTRLTVL.

The chain uses TRBV29-1 and TRBJ2-1; D may be TRBD1 (7 bases). The CDR3 sequence is 15 residues long. CDR1 and CDR2 from the germline V gene are SQVTM and ANQGSEA. Trimming removed 7 bases at V and 0 bases at J, with 16 bases between. Here the CDR3 reads CSGGGSGGSYNEQFF. The DNA of the CDR3 is TGCAGCGGAGGGGGCTCCGGGGGCTCCTACAATGAGCAGTTCTTC.

This clone was detected only once. This chain joins TRBV6-1 and TRBJ2-5; D is perhaps TRBD1 (5 bases). Germline V gives CDR1 MNHNS, CDR2 SASEGT. CDR3 length equals 14 residues. Trimming left V 6 bases short and J 5 bases short, with 16 bases between. CDR3 region: CASSLGNPGETQYF. CDR3 DNA: TGTGCCAGCAGCCTAGGGAACCCAGGGGAGACCCAGTACTTC.

The rearrangement links TRBV7-2 to TRBJ2-7; 10 bases map to TRBD2. CDR3 length equals 15 residues. Germline values: CDR1 SGHTA, CDR2 FQGNSA. Unmatched junction bases numbered 4, after V lost 5 bases and J lost 0 bases. In DNA form, the CDR3 reads TGTGCCAGCAGCCCAGTAGCGGGAGGCTCCTACGAGCAGTACTTC. Translated, it gives CASSPVAGGSYEQYF.

The J gene is TRBJ1-3, the V gene TRBV4-1; D is unclear. CDR3 length: 16 residues. CDR1 is MGHRA and CDR2 is YSYEKL in the germline V gene. Trimming took 0 bases from V and 2 from J, leaving 11 bases between them. CDR3 coding DNA: TGCGCCAGCAGCCAAGATGAGGGAAGGGCTGGAAACACCATATATTTT. The encoded protein is CASSQDEGRAGNTIYF.

The rearrangement uses TRBV3-1 (or the pseudogene TRBV3-2) and TRBJ2-3; D unclear. The CDR3 loop spans 15 amino acids. Per the germline V gene, CDR1 is LGHDT and CDR2 is YNNKEL (reference sequence). Deletions cut 4 bases from V and 0 bases from J, with 11 bases between. This chain's CDR3 is CASSRPTDSTDTQYF. CDR3 in DNA: TGTGCCAGCAGCCGGCCGACGGACAGCACAGATACGCAGTATTTT.

The chain recombines TRBV5-1 with TRBJ2-5; 9 bases map to TRBD1. This CDR3 comprises 16 residues. The germline V gene encodes CDR1 SGHRS and CDR2 YFSETQ. V trimming: 2 bases; J trimming: 5 bases; junction bases outside the gene matches: 10. CDR3 loop: CASSLKPDRGSETQYF. CDR3 sequence (DNA): TGCGCCAGCAGCTTAAAACCCGACAGGGGGAGCGAGACCCAGTACTTC.

The chain combines TRBV5-1 with TRBJ2-5; 12 nucleotides line up with TRBD1. V lost 4 bases to trimming and J lost 5 bases; unmatched junction nucleotides: 9. There are 16 residues in the CDR3. Germline-derived CDR1 and CDR2 are SGHRS and YFSETQ. The CDR3 bases are TGCGCCAGCAGCGCCGACGGGACAGGGGGCTGGGAGACCCAGTACTTC. Amino acid sequence: CASSADGTGGWETQYF.

This clone was observed a few times. This chain joins TRBV11-2 and TRBJ2-5; D is tentatively TRBD1 or TRBD2 (5 bases each). CDR1 SGHAT and CDR2 FQNNGV come from the germline V gene. The V end was cut by 4 bases, the J end by 1 base, with 16 bases between. The CDR3 is 16 residues long. The CDR3 region is CASSSFGGRTQETQYF. CDR3 sequence (DNA): TGTGCCAGCAGCTCATTTGGGGGTCGCACCCAAGAGACCCAGTACTTC. Using reference TRBV11-2 and TRBJ2-5 for the parts outside the CDR3, the full variable domain is EAGVAQSPRYKIIEKRQSVAFWCNPISGHATLYWYQQILGQGPKLLIQFQNNGVVDDSQLPKDRFSAERLKGVDSTLKIQPAKLEDSAVYLCASSSFGGRTQETQYFGPGTRLLVL.

Here the CDR3 DNA reads TGTGCCAGCAGCTTAAGGAGGAACACTGAAGCTTTCTTT. Residues: CASSLRRNTEAFF. J is TRBJ1-1 and V is TRBV7-3; D gene ambiguous. Germline CDR1 is SGHTA and CDR2 is FQGTGA. V dropped 1 base and J dropped 1 base, with 4 bases sitting between them. This CDR3 has 13 residues.

The chain employs TRBV5-4 and TRBJ1-3; TRBD1 aligns across 7 bases. This CDR3 contains 15 residues. V was clipped by 3 bases and J by 2 bases; unmatched bases: 5. The germline V gene has CDR1 SGHNT and CDR2 YYREEE (reference sequence). CDR3 region: CASSSATGAGNTIYF. The CDR3 coding sequence is TGTGCCAGCAGCTCGGCAACAGGGGCTGGAAACACCATATATTTT.

V and J are TRBV3-1 (or the pseudogene TRBV3-2) and TRBJ2-1; TRBD2 agrees at 12 bases. Germline V gene sequence: CDR1 LGHDT, CDR2 YNNKEL (reference sequence). The CDR3 has 17 amino acids. V trimming: 4 bases; J trimming: 4 bases; junction bases outside the gene matches: 8. CDR3 sequence: CASSLNPGTSGYNEQFF. In DNA form, the CDR3 reads TGTGCCAGCAGCCTAAACCCCGGGACTAGCGGGTACAATGAGCAGTTCTTC.

The rearrangement links TRBV28 to TRBJ1-3, with TRBD1 matching 12 bases. The CDR3 loop spans 18 amino acids. Germline CDR1 reads MDHEN; CDR2 reads SYDVKM. With 6 bases clipped from V and 3 bases from J, the junction kept 12 bases outside the gene matches. The CDR3 reads CASRMPPGQGAGGNTIYF. CDR3 bases: TGTGCCAGCAGAATGCCGCCGGGACAGGGGGCTGGTGGAAACACCATATATTTT.

This chain uses TRBV4-1 with TRBJ2-2; the match to TRBD2 covers 7 bases. CDR1 is MGHRA, CDR2 YSYEKL, per germline. Losses at the gene ends were 6 bases for V and 6 bases for J; bases not matched to a gene: 22. The CDR3 covers 19 residues. The CDR3 DNA reads TGCGCCAGCAGACCTGTAGGGCTAGCGGAGTTTGCGGGAGCCGGGGAGCTGTTTTTT. Translating it yields CASRPVGLAEFAGAGELFF.

This sequence joins TRBV15 and TRBJ2-1, with 11 bases that match TRBD2. The V and J ends lost 0 bases and 5 bases, in that order; junction bases with no gene match: 6. The CDR3 covers 17 residues. CDR1 LNHNV and CDR2 YYDKDF come from the germline V gene (reference sequence). The DNA for the CDR3 is TGTGCCACCAGCAGAGAATTAGCGGGAGGGCCCCACAATGAGCAGTTCTTC. This gives the protein CATSRELAGGPHNEQFF.